This T cell receptor (beta chain) appears in the sequencing data of a study of prognosis after radiotherapy for stage I lung cancer. CDR3 length: 14 amino acids. The V end lost 2 bases, the J end lost 5 bases, and 10 bases lay between the germline ends. Germline V gives CDR1 SGHTA, CDR2 FQGTGA. Genomic DNA provided the template from which TCR beta CDR3 was amplified by two-round multiplex PCR. Each TRBV and TRBJ gene had its own primer in the first PCR round. The second round, a PCR step, used universal primers. TCRdb reprocessed the multiplex PCR reads via MiXCR and lists one record per CDR3 protein. Among around 51,000 distinct CDR3 sequences, approximately 35% were seen once, and the ten largest hold roughly 9.4%. In its sample, this clonotype was seen many times.

The source is a donor of 50 years or more with non-small cell lung cancer. The chain employs TRBV7-3 and TRBJ2-1; no definite D call. This sample comprised PBMCs, obtained before or after stereotactic body radiation therapy (not recorded which). CDR3 sequence: CASSLGSSNNEQFF. DNA for the CDR3: TGTGCCAGCAGCTTAGGCTCATCTAACAATGAGCAGTTCTTC.